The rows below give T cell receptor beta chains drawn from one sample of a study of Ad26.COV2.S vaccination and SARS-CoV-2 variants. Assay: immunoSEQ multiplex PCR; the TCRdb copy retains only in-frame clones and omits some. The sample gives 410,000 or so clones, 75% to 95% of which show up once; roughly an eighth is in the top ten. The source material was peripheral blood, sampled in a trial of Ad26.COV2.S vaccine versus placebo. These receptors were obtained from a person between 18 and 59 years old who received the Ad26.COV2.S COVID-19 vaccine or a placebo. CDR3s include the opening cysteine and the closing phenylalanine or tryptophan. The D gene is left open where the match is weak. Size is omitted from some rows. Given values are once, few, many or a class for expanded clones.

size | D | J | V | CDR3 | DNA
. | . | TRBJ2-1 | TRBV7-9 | CASSGRNQGLDHDEQFF | TGTGCCAGCAGCGGACGGAACCAAGGACTGGATCACGATGAGCAGTTCTTC
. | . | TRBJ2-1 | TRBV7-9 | CASSLVTVFDEQFF | TGTGCCAGCAGCTTAGTGACCGTCTTCGATGAGCAGTTCTTC
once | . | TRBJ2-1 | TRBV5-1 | CASSWTGPSYNEQFF | TGCGCCAGCAGCTGGACGGGTCCCTCCTACAATGAGCAGTTCTTC
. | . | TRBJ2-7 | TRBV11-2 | CASSLVRESYEQYF | TGTGCCAGCAGCTTAGTTCGGGAGTCCTACGAGCAGTACTTC
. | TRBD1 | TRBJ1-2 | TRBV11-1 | CASSSGQGASYTF | TGTGCCAGCAGCTCGGGACAGGGTGCCAGCTACACCTTC
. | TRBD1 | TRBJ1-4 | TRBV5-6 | CASSLRAGTGGEKLFF | TGTGCCAGCAGCCTGAGGGCCGGGACAGGGGGCGAAAAACTGTTTTTT
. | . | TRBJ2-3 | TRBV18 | CASSPMAPDTQYF | TGTGCCAGCTCACCGATGGCCCCAGATACGCAGTATTTT
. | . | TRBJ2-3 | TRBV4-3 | CASSRGSDTQYF | TGCGCCAGCAGCCGGGGGTCGGATACGCAGTATTTT
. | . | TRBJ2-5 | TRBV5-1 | CASSPEVLGKRTQYF | TGCGCCAGCAGTCCGGAGGTGTTGGGCAAGAGAACCCAGTACTTC
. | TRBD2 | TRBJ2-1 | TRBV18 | CASSPPERDYHYNEQFF | TGTGCCAGCTCACCACCGGAGCGGGACTACCATTACAATGAGCAGTTCTTC
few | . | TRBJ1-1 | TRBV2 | CARENTEAFF | TGTGCCAGAGAGAACACTGAAGCTTTCTTT
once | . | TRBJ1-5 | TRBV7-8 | CASSEDLGLDSAQHF | TGTGCCAGCAGCGAGGACCTGGGATTAGATTCAGCCCAGCATTTT
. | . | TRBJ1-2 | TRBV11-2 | CASSSTGLYGYTF | TGTGCCAGCAGCTCCACAGGACTCTATGGCTACACCTTC
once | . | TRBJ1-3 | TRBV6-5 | CASARGVEGNTIYF | TGTGCCAGCGCCCGAGGAGTGGAAGGAAACACCATATATTTT
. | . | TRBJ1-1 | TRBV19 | CASSIVSNTEAFF | TGTGCCAGTAGCATCGTATCGAACACTGAAGCTTTCTTT
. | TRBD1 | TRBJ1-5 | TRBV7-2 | CASSLTGGDWPQHF | TGTGCCAGCAGCTTGACAGGGGGTGACTGGCCCCAGCATTTT
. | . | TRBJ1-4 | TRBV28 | CASSLNEKLFF | TGTGCCAGCAGTTTAAATGAAAAACTGTTTTTT
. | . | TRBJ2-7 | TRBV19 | CASSKGQGSYEQYF | TGTGCCAGTAGCAAAGGGCAGGGCTCCTACGAGCAGTACTTC
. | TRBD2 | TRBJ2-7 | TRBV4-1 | CASSQEGTSGLLSSYEQYF | TGCGCCAGCAGCCAAGAGGGGACTAGCGGGTTACTGAGCTCCTACGAGCAGTACTTC
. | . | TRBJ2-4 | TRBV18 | CASSPPGTPQNIQYF | TGTGCCAGCTCACCACCCGGGACTCCCCAAAACATTCAGTACTTC
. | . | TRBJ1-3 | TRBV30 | CAWSVLSPRRGGIFGNTIYF | TGTGCCTGGAGTGTACTAAGTCCTAGACGAGGGGGAATCTTCGGAAACACCATATATTTT
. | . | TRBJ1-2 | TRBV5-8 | CASSLGSETGVYGYTF | TGTGCCAGCAGCTTGGGGTCCGAGACAGGCGTCTATGGCTACACCTTC
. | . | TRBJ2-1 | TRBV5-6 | CASSLKLDPSSYNEQFF | TGTGCCAGCAGCTTAAAACTAGACCCTAGCTCCTACAATGAGCAGTTCTTC
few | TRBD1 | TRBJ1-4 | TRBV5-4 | CASSLQGAAEKLFF | TGTGCCAGCAGCCTACAGGGGGCGGCGGAAAAACTGTTTTTT
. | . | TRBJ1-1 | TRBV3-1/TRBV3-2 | CASSQDPRTEAFF | TGTGCCAGCAGCCAAGATCCCAGGACTGAAGCTTTCTTT
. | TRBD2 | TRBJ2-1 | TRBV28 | CASIHWASGSPNEQFF | TGTGCCAGCATCCACTGGGCTAGCGGGAGTCCTAATGAGCAGTTCTTC
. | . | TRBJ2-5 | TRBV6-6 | CASWAGQETQYF | TGTGCCAGTTGGGCCGGGCAAGAGACCCAGTACTTC
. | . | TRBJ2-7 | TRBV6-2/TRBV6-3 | CACSFGADGAPPLYYEQYF | TGTGCCTGCAGTTTCGGGGCGGATGGCGCCCCCCCTCTCTACTACGAGCAGTACTTC
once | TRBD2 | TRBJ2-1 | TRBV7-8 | CASSLVLAGISNEQFF | TGTGCCAGCAGCCTCGTGCTAGCGGGAATTTCCAATGAGCAGTTCTTC
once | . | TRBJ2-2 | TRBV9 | CASSVDTWAGELFF | TGTGCCAGCAGCGTCGACACCTGGGCCGGGGAGCTGTTTTTT
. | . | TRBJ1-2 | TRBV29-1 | CSVEDQDSYGYTF | TGCAGCGTTGAAGATCAGGACAGCTATGGCTACACCTTC
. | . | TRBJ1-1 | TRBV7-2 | CASSPQQGRDTEAFF | TGTGCCAGCAGCCCTCAGCAGGGCAGAGACACTGAAGCTTTCTTT
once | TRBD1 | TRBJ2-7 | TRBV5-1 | CASSSSGTGGYEQYF | TGCGCCAGCAGCTCGTCCGGGACAGGGGGCTACGAGCAGTACTTC
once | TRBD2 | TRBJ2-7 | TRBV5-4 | CASSLEGGRAPYEQYF | TGTGCCAGCAGCTTGGAGGGCGGGAGGGCCCCCTACGAGCAGTACTTC
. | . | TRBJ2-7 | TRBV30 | CAWSASYEQYF | TGTGCCTGGAGTGCGTCCTACGAGCAGTACTTC
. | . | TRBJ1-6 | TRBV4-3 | CASSQDLGGTYNSPLHF | TGCGCCAGCAGCCAAGATCTGGGGGGCACCTATAATTCACCCCTCCACTTT
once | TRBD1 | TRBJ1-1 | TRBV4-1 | CASSQDRRTGAMTEAFF | TGCGCCAGCAGCCAGGACCGCCGGACAGGGGCGATGACTGAAGCTTTCTTT
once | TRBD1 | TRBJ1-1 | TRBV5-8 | CASSTRQGFTEAFF | TGTGCCAGCAGCACTCGACAGGGTTTTACTGAAGCTTTCTTT